The 29 T cell receptor beta chains in this list originate from one sample, sequenced in a study of T cells in Graves' hyperthyroidism and ophthalmopathy. Template material for amplifying TCR beta CDR3 regions consisted of RNA transcripts. TCR CDR3 regions were first amplified by RT-PCR with HTBI primers. A single record per CDR3 protein comes from TCRdb applying MiXCR to the multiplex PCR reads. The sample lists roughly 580,000 distinct CDR3 sequences, about 14% occurring once. Input material: blood. The receptors derive from a woman aged 25-40 years with Graves' hyperthyroidism that later progressed to Graves' ophthalmopathy.

This clonotype was seen many times. As DNA, the CDR3 is TGTGCCTGGAGTGTACTCACATCGTATGATGAAAAACTGTTTTTT. As protein: CAWSVLTSYDEKLFF. The rearrangement uses TRBV30 and TRBJ1-4; D unresolved. V shed 0 bases and J shed 6 bases, with 14 bases lying between them. Germline V lookup: CDR1 GTSNPN, CDR2 SVGIG (reference sequence). The CDR3 has 15 residues.

The table lists this clonotype with many counts. The V and J genes are TRBV30 and TRBJ2-5; D might be TRBD1 (6 bases). Trimming shortened V by 4 bases and J by 1 base, and 13 bases separated the two germline ends. This CDR3 has 14 amino acids. Germline V gives CDR1 GTSNPN, CDR2 SVGIG (reference sequence). The CDR3 DNA follows: TGTGCCTGGACCGGGACAAGGCGCCAAGAGACCCAGTACTTC. Residues: CAWTGTRRQETQYF.

The table lists this clonotype with a few counts. V and J are TRBV4-2 and TRBJ2-4; tentative D call: TRBD1 (6 bases). This CDR3 is built from 17 residues. V was trimmed by 3 bases and J by 7 bases, leaving 22 bases between them. CDR1 is LGHNA and CDR2 is YNFKEQ in the germline V gene. The CDR3 DNA is TGTGCCAGCAGCCAGGAGTTTTCGTCAGGGGAGAGGAACATTCAGTACTTC. It translates to CASSQEFSSGERNIQYF.

As regards this clonotype: This sequence may be a read error, since a much larger clone differs from it by one base. The chain is built from TRBV29-1 and TRBJ2-1, with D perhaps assigned TRBD1 or TRBD2 (5 bases each). Germline V gene lookup returns CDR1 SQVTM and CDR2 ANQGSEA. Trimming took 3 bases from V and 8 from J, leaving 14 bases between them. The CDR3 has 13 residues. CDR3 region: CSVEGQGDDEQFF. The DNA of the CDR3 is TGCAGCGTTGAGGGCCAGGGAGACGATGAGCAGTTCTTC.

The chain couples TRBV7-9 to TRBJ2-1, with 7 bases identical to TRBD2. The junction had 9 bases not matched to a gene; V was cut back by 4 bases and J by 9 bases. The germline V gene has CDR1 SEHNR and CDR2 FQNEAQ (reference sequence). This CDR3 is 14 amino acids long. The CDR3 is CASSSWKTSPEQFF. The DNA of the CDR3 is TGTGCCAGCAGCTCCTGGAAGACTAGCCCTGAGCAGTTCTTC.

This clonotype occurred many times. V and J are TRBV11-2 and TRBJ2-7; 8 bases are a match to TRBD1. The trim removed 5 bases at V and 3 bases at J, leaving 15 bases unmatched. CDR3 length: 17 amino acids. The germline gives CDR1 SGHAT, CDR2 FQNNGV. CDR3 in DNA: TGTGCCAGCAGCCCAGGTCCGCGAGGAACAGGGGGCTACGAGCAGTACTTC. Its protein is CASSPGPRGTGGYEQYF.

The CDR3 DNA sequence: TGTGCCAGCAGCTTAGCGCAGGGGGCGCGTGAAAAACTGTTTTTT. Translation: CASSLAQGAREKLFF. The rearrangement links TRBV7-9 to TRBJ1-4; 8 bases match TRBD1. The V gene's germline CDR1 is SEHNR and CDR2 FQNEAQ (reference sequence). The CDR3 spans 15 residues. J was trimmed by 7 bases and V by 0 bases; bases with no gene match: 4.

This clonotype was observed a few times. V is TRBV14 and J is TRBJ2-1; 9 bases match TRBD1. The V gene end was trimmed by 2 bases and the J gene end by 9 bases; junction bases not matched to a gene: 2. In germline, CDR1 is SGHDN, CDR2 FVKESK. The CDR3 runs to 13 residues. The CDR3 DNA is TGTGCCAGCAGCCAAAGGGACAGGGCTGAGCAGTTCTTC. Protein product: CASSQRDRAEQFF.

Remarks on this clonotype: Lacking the conserved final phenylalanine or tryptophan, this CDR3 likely reflects a read error. This chain uses TRBV2 with TRBJ1-5; D remains unclear. There are 13 residues in the CDR3. Germline V gene sequence: CDR1 SNHLY, CDR2 FYNNEI. Trimming shortened V by 7 bases and J by 0 bases, and 7 bases separated the two germline ends. The CDR3 is CASKADSNQPQHI. The DNA for the CDR3 is TGTGCCAGCAAGGCGGATAGCAATCAGCCCCAGCATATA.

This clonotype came up many times. J is TRBJ1-2 and V is TRBV18; D unclear. In germline, CDR1 is KGHSH, CDR2 LQKENI. Trimming stripped 0 bases from V and 3 bases from J, with 8 bases between. This CDR3 contains 14 residues. The CDR3 protein is CASSPPNTDYGYTF. In DNA, the CDR3 is TGTGCCAGCTCACCACCGAATACAGACTATGGCTACACCTTC.

This clonotype was counted ten times or more. The chain links TRBV5-1 to TRBJ2-2; perhaps TRBD2 as D (5 bases). V gave up 3 bases and J gave up 0 bases, with 6 bases separating them. In germline, CDR1 is SGHRS, CDR2 YFSETQ. CDR3 size: 14 residues. The CDR3 DNA is TGCGCCAGCAGCTCGGGGTCGAACACCGGGGAGCTGTTTTTT. Encoded protein: CASSSGSNTGELFF.

This clonotype was counted at least ten times. The chain couples TRBV3-1 to TRBJ2-7, with D perhaps matching TRBD2 (5 bases). The CDR3 extends over 15 amino acids. CDR1 LGHDT and CDR2 YNNKEL come from the germline V gene (reference sequence). Trimming took off 0 bases at V and 2 bases at J, with 11 bases between the two ends. CDR3 loop: CASSQDQREPYEQYF. The CDR3 DNA is TGTGCCAGCAGCCAAGATCAGAGGGAGCCCTACGAGCAGTACTTC.

V is TRBV20-1 and J is TRBJ1-1; D unresolved. Trimming stripped 6 bases from V and 4 bases from J, with 12 bases between. Looked up from germline, CDR1 is DFQATT and CDR2 is SNEGSKA (reference sequence). This CDR3 is 12 amino acids long. This chain's CDR3 is CSAPAMGTEAFF. For the CDR3, the DNA is TGCAGTGCCCCTGCTATGGGCACTGAAGCTTTCTTT.

As to this clonotype: This may arise from a read error, as a much more abundant clone is one base away. This sequence joins TRBV20-1 and TRBJ2-7; possibly TRBD1 or TRBD2 for D (5 bases each). Germline values: CDR1 DFQATT, CDR2 SNEGSKA (reference sequence). CDR3 length: 13 amino acids. CDR3 residues: CSASWGSLDEHYF. CDR3 bases: TGCAGTGCTAGCTGGGGGAGCCTGGACGAGCACTACTTC.

There are many counts of this clonotype. The rearrangement uses TRBV6-2 or TRBV6-3 and TRBJ2-7, with TRBD2 matching 10 bases. The CDR3 is 14 amino acids. CDR1 MNHEY and CDR2 SVGEGT come from the germline V gene. The V segment lost 8 bases and the J segment 3 bases; nucleotides outside the gene matches: 7. Here the CDR3 reads CASRALAGDYEQYF. As DNA, the CDR3 is TGTGCCAGCCGCGCCCTAGCGGGAGACTACGAGCAGTACTTC.

About this clonotype itself: A much larger clone differs by one base, so this may be a read error. The J gene is TRBJ1-6, the V gene TRBV20-1, with TRBD1 matching 9 bases. Germline lookup yields CDR1 DFQATT and CDR2 SNEGSKA (reference sequence). The CDR3 sequence is 15 residues long. CDR3 loop: CSARVGTGWGSPPHF. CDR3 nucleotide sequence: TGCAGTGCTAGAGTCGGGACAGGGTGGGGTTCACCCCCCCACTTT.

This clonotype appeared many times. The chain uses TRBV6-1 and TRBJ2-1; a possible D gene is TRBD1 (5 bases). This CDR3 region has 16 residues. CDR1 MNHNS and CDR2 SASEGT come from the germline V gene. The V gene lost 2 bases and the J gene lost 1 base, with 12 bases spanning the gap. CDR3 region: CASSERGTGSYNEQFF. For the CDR3, the DNA is TGTGCCAGCAGTGAACGCGGAACAGGTTCCTACAATGAGCAGTTCTTC.

This clonotype was recorded at least ten times. V is TRBV27 and J is TRBJ2-1, with no clear D. CDR3 length: 15 amino acids. Trimming left V 2 bases short and J 3 bases short, with 11 bases between. Germline V lookup: CDR1 MNHEY, CDR2 SMNVEV (reference sequence). DNA for the CDR3: TGTGCCAGCAGTTTAATAGTCCCCCACTACAATGAGCAGTTCTTC. This translates into CASSLIVPHYNEQFF.

The chain has TRBV5-1 and TRBJ2-1; the match to TRBD2 covers 7 bases. CDR3 size: 16 residues. V shed 4 bases and J 3 bases; nucleotides not matched to a gene: 10. In germline, CDR1 is SGHRS, CDR2 YFSETQ. DNA of the CDR3: TGCGCCAGCAGCCCACTGGAGGGAGGGAACTACAATGAGCAGTTCTTC. Translation gives CASSPLEGGNYNEQFF.

This clonotype was observed a single time. The junction differs from germline at one of its ends, possibly a read error. J is TRBJ2-3 and V is TRBV7-9; D gene ambiguous. The CDR3 runs to 14 residues. CDR1 is SEHNR and CDR2 is FQNEAQ in the germline V gene (reference sequence). The CDR3 here is CASSIALATDTQYF. CDR3 nucleotide sequence: TGTGCCAGCAGCATAGCCCTTGCAACAGATACGCAGTATTTT.

This clonotype was counted only a few times. V gene TRBV18 combines with J gene TRBJ1-1; 11 positions agree with TRBD1. J was trimmed by 2 bases and V by 2 bases; bases with no gene match: 4. Per germline, CDR1 KGHSH and CDR2 LQKENI. The CDR3 extends over 16 amino acids. The CDR3 reads CASSPGTGGINTEAFF. In DNA, the CDR3 is TGTGCCAGCTCACCAGGGACAGGGGGGATAAACACTGAAGCTTTCTTT.

Only a few counts were recorded for this clonotype. This chain uses TRBV5-1 with TRBJ1-4; D may be TRBD1 (5 bases). The CDR3 loop spans 14 amino acids. From germline, CDR1 is SGHRS and CDR2 YFSETQ. The V and J ends lost 5 bases and 3 bases respectively, with 11 bases between them. Here the CDR3 reads CASSMDNANEKLFF. In DNA, the CDR3 is TGCGCCAGCAGTATGGACAATGCTAATGAAAAACTGTTTTTT. Variable domain in full (rest from reference TRBV5-1 and TRBJ1-4): KAGVTQTPRYLIKTRGQQVTLSCSPISGHRSVSWYQQTPGQGLQFLFEYFSETQRNKGNFPGRFSGRQFSNSRSEMNVSTLELGDSALYLCASSMDNANEKLFFGSGTQLSVL.

This clonotype was seen at least ten times. V is TRBV30 and J is TRBJ2-7, with D uncertain. Germline V gene lookup returns CDR1 GTSNPN and CDR2 SVGIG (reference sequence). The V end was cut by 1 base, the J end by 3 bases, with 16 bases between. There are 15 residues in the CDR3. The CDR3 region is CAWSGGDVLLYEQYF. CDR3 in DNA: TGTGCCTGGAGTGGAGGCGACGTCCTCCTCTACGAGCAGTACTTC.

On this clonotype: A much larger clonotype is one base distant, so this may be a read error. V is TRBV7-2 and J is TRBJ2-7; D is unresolved. The CDR3 runs 15 residues. Germline CDR1 SGHTA, CDR2 FQGNSA. In DNA, the CDR3 is TGTGCCTGCAGCTTCCGCGGCGTGGGCTCCTACGAGCAGTACTTC. It codes for CACSFRGVGSYEQYF.

This sequence joins TRBV2 and TRBJ2-3, with 11 positions matching TRBD2. The CDR3 totals 16 residues. V was pared by 4 bases and J by 3 bases, with 6 bases of the junction left unmatched. CDR1 SNHLY and CDR2 FYNNEI come from the germline V gene. The CDR3 loop reads CASSAPTSGVTDTQYF. In DNA form, the CDR3 reads TGTGCCAGCAGTGCCCCGACTAGCGGGGTTACAGATACGCAGTATTTT.

This clonotype was seen ten or more times. This chain uses TRBV20-1 with TRBJ2-5, with D tentatively TRBD1 (6 bases). CDR3 length equals 14 residues. V lost 0 bases, J lost 2 bases, and 10 bases lay in between. Germline-derived CDR1 and CDR2 are DFQATT and SNEGSKA (reference sequence). CDR3 in amino acids: CSARDGTIQETQYF. In nucleotides, the CDR3 is TGCAGTGCTAGAGACGGGACAATACAAGAGACCCAGTACTTC.

Concerning this clonotype itself: This may come from a read error, since a much larger clone is one base off. V gene TRBV28 combines with J gene TRBJ2-7; 8 bases map to TRBD2. The CDR3 loop spans 16 amino acids. The J segment lost 3 bases and the V segment lost 7 bases, leaving 14 bases of the junction unmatched. The V gene's germline CDR1 is MDHEN and CDR2 SYDVKM. The CDR3 here is CASIAGDSGTYYEQYF. In DNA, the CDR3 is TGTGCCAGCATAGCAGGGGATAGCGGGACTTACTACGAGCAGTACTTC.

This clonotype was recorded at least ten times. The V gene is TRBV30, the J gene TRBJ2-1; D is undetermined. The CDR3 spans 13 residues. CDR1 GTSNPN and CDR2 SVGIG come from the germline V gene (reference sequence). Trimming removed 0 bases at V and 4 bases at J, with 7 bases between. As DNA, the CDR3 is TGTGCCTGGAGTGTAGGGCCGTACAATGAGCAGTTCTTC. Translating it yields CAWSVGPYNEQFF. The entire variable domain, with the rest obtained from reference TRBV30 and TRBJ2-1, is as follows: SQTIHQWPATLVQPVGSPLSLECTVEGTSNPNLYWYRQAAGRGLQLLFYSVGIGQISSEVPQNLSASRPQDRQFILSSKKLLLSDSGFYLCAWSVGPYNEQFFGPGTRLTVL.

This clonotype was detected ten times or more. This sequence joins TRBV7-2 and TRBJ1-6; D is unclear. Trimming removed 5 bases at V and 8 bases at J, with 13 bases between. The CDR3 is 14 amino acids. Germline V gene data show CDR1 as SGHTA and CDR2 as FQGNSA. CDR3 residues: CASSIRPGDSPLHF. CDR3 bases: TGTGCCAGCAGCATCCGACCCGGGGATTCACCCCTCCACTTT.